This entry lists 5 T cell receptor beta chains sequenced from one sample in a study of blood T cell repertoires in COVID-19. The assay was immunoSEQ multiplex PCR, and TCRdb's table has in-frame clones only and misses some. The table lists about 94,000 clones, over 70% of them singletons, with 15% to 20% in the top ten. The sample taken for sequencing was peripheral blood. The receptors come from a human donor in a cohort sampled during active COVID-19.

This clone came up a few times. V usage is TRBV11-3 and J usage is TRBJ2-2; TRBD1 agrees at 8 bases. Trimming at V came to 6 bases and at J to 4 bases, leaving 4 bases not matched to a gene. In germline, CDR1 is SGHNT, CDR2 YENEEA. CDR3 size: 14 residues. In nucleotides, the CDR3 is TGTGCCAGCAGTCAGGGGGCAACCACCGGGGAGCTGTTTTTT. It specifies CASSQGATTGELFF.

The rearrangement joins TRBV7-6 to TRBJ1-5; D might be TRBD1 (6 bases). V was pared by 5 bases and J by 4 bases, with 12 bases between. This CDR3 has 14 residues. From germline, CDR1 is SGHVS and CDR2 FNYEAQ. The CDR3 loop reads CASSRTQGNQPQHF. The CDR3 nucleotides are TGTGCCAGCAGCCGAACTCAGGGGAATCAGCCCCAGCATTTT.

The rearrangement uses TRBV28 and TRBJ1-2, with D maybe TRBD1 (5 bases). This CDR3 spans 14 amino acids. Trimming took 2 bases from V and 0 from J, leaving 7 bases between them. Germline V gives CDR1 MDHEN, CDR2 SYDVKM. The CDR3: CASSLGTANYGYTF. Here the CDR3 DNA reads TGTGCCAGCAGTTTAGGGACTGCTAACTATGGCTACACCTTC.

The rearrangement joins TRBV11-2 to TRBJ1-4; 10 positions agree with TRBD1. CDR3 length: 17 residues. CDR1 SGHAT and CDR2 FQNNGV come from the germline V gene. The V segment lost 1 base and the J segment 7 bases; nucleotides outside the gene matches: 9. DNA of the CDR3: TGTGCCAGCAGCTTAGCCCCCCGGACAGGGGGAGCTGAAAAACTGTTTTTT. Its protein is CASSLAPRTGGAEKLFF.

CDR3: CASSSRQGAAEAFF. The CDR3 nucleotides read TGTGCCAGCAGTTCTAGACAGGGGGCGGCGGAAGCTTTCTTT. This chain links TRBV6-6 with TRBJ1-1; TRBD1 aligns across 10 bases. CDR1 MNHNY and CDR2 SVGAGI come from the germline V gene (reference sequence). The CDR3 totals 14 residues. Trimming cost V 4 bases and J 8 bases; bases outside gene matches: 7.